The 18 T cell receptor beta chains below were found in one sample sequenced in a study of metastatic and nonmetastatic thyroid tumors. No patient received treatment before thyroid surgery. Via MiXCR, TCRdb re-called the PCR reads. The sample includes approximately 21,000 clones, around 30% seen only once; the top ten take approximately 5.4%. Sequenced sample: tumor tissue. The origin of the receptors is a female donor with papillary thyroid cancer or a benign thyroid nodule (not recorded which). Some clones in this sample may be carry-over from other donors' samples.

This clone is medium-sized by share. The chain is built from TRBV15 and TRBJ1-2, with 7 bases lining up with TRBD1. J lost 5 bases, V lost 0 bases, and 9 bases had no gene match. The CDR3 runs 16 residues. CDR1 and CDR2 (germline): LNHNV, YYDKDF (reference sequence). This CDR3 reads CATSRDGGGTAYGYTF. The DNA of the CDR3 is TGTGCCACCAGCAGAGACGGGGGGGGGACAGCTTATGGCTACACCTTC.

Concerning this clone: Relative to the germline gene, one junction end is altered; a read error may explain this. This CDR3 is also generated by other DNA sequences in the sample. This chain links TRBV11-1 with TRBJ2-7, with 9 bases aligning to TRBD1. The germline V gene encodes CDR1 SGHAT and CDR2 FQDESV (reference sequence). The CDR3 spans 14 residues. CDR3 region: CASSFGTGLQEQYF. CDR3 nucleotides: TGTGCCAGTAGCTTCGGGACAGGGTTACAAGAGCAGTACTTC.

This clone was found many times. The chain combines TRBV7-9 with TRBJ1-2; D gene uncertain. CDR1 is SEHNR and CDR2 is FQNEAQ in the germline V gene (reference sequence). CDR3 size: 13 residues. Trimming stripped 5 bases from V and 3 bases from J, with 10 bases between. The CDR3 is CASSQQTDYGYTF. As DNA, the CDR3 is TGTGCCAGCAGCCAACAGACCGACTATGGCTACACCTTC.

The chain employs TRBV19 and TRBJ2-3; D possibly uses TRBD1 or TRBD2 (6 bases each). Germline V gives CDR1 LNHDA, CDR2 SQIVND (reference sequence). The CDR3 spans 13 residues. V was clipped by 7 bases and J by 12 bases, with 20 bases between them. Here the CDR3 reads CASTTGRSDKQYF. The CDR3 DNA is TGTGCCAGTACCACAGGGAGGTCAGATAAACAGTATTTT.

V gene TRBV19 combines with J gene TRBJ2-2, with 12 bases lining up with TRBD1. The V gene's germline CDR1 is LNHDA and CDR2 SQIVND (reference sequence). J was trimmed by 9 bases and V by 5 bases; bases with no gene match: 4. The CDR3 loop spans 14 amino acids. CDR3 region: CASSGTGGSWELFF. The CDR3 coding sequence is TGTGCCAGTAGTGGGACAGGGGGCTCCTGGGAGCTGTTTTTT.

The sample holds many counts of this clone. A much larger clone is a single base away; this may be a read error. In the same sample, other DNA sequences code for this CDR3. The chain links TRBV9 to TRBJ1-6, with D maybe TRBD1 (5 bases). Germline-derived CDR1 and CDR2 are SGDLS and YYNGEE. The CDR3 loop spans 16 amino acids. The ends were cut back, 0 bases at V and 7 bases at J, with 14 bases in the middle. The CDR3, as DNA: TGTGCCAGCAGCGTAGCTACGACGGGGGGGAATTCACCCCTCCACTTT. As protein: CASSVATTGGNSPLHF.

A note on this clone: A much larger clone differs by one base, so this may be a read error. V usage is TRBV6-2 or TRBV6-3 and J usage is TRBJ2-3; D unclear. Germline CDR1 and CDR2: MNHEY and SVGEGT. The CDR3 has 15 residues. Trimming pared 2 bases from V and 2 bases from J, leaving 11 bases between. CDR3 residues: CASSYVRYYTDTQYF. CDR3 nucleotide sequence: TGTGCCAGCAGTTACGTCAGGTACTACACAGATACGCAGTATTTT.

This chain uses TRBV7-2 with TRBJ2-2; TRBD2 is a possible D gene (5 bases). This CDR3 spans 13 amino acids. V shed 6 bases and J shed 5 bases, with 10 bases lying between them. Germline V CDR1 and CDR2: SGHTA, FQGNSA. CDR3 residues: CASSSGSTGELFF. In DNA, the CDR3 is TGTGCCAGCAGTTCGGGGTCGACCGGGGAGCTGTTTTTT.

This clone was seen only a few times. A junction boundary mismatches the germline segment, possibly from a read error. The rearrangement links TRBV10-3 to TRBJ1-6, with a tentative D call TRBD1 (6 bases). The CDR3 runs to 15 residues. Germline V lookup: CDR1 ENHRY, CDR2 SYGVKD. The CDR3 region is CAISESQGQASPIHF. The CDR3, as DNA: TGTGCCATCAGTGAGTCACAGGGCCAGGCTTCACCCATCCACTTT.

The sample holds many counts of this clone. The chain recombines TRBV6-5 with TRBJ2-3; D not certain. Germline lookup yields CDR1 MNHEY and CDR2 SVGAGI. V lost 3 bases and J 0 bases, leaving 7 bases between the germline ends. This CDR3 is 14 amino acids long. The CDR3 coding sequence is TGTGCCAGCAGTTATGGCGAAAGCACAGATACGCAGTATTTT. It yields the protein CASSYGESTDTQYF.

This clone has ten or more counts. The rearrangement links TRBV19 to TRBJ2-3; no clear D. V was clipped by 4 bases and J by 0 bases, with 14 bases between them. Germline CDR1 LNHDA, CDR2 SQIVND (reference sequence). CDR3 length equals 16 residues. The CDR3 nucleotides read TGTGCCAGTAGTACCACAGAAAATCCTAGCACAGATACGCAGTATTTT. It encodes CASSTTENPSTDTQYF.

Regarding this clone: It may be a read error: a sequence one base away is much more abundant. This sequence joins TRBV6-2 or TRBV6-3 and TRBJ2-1, with D possibly matching TRBD1 (7 bases). Germline CDR1 MNHEY, CDR2 SVGEGT. This CDR3 has 15 residues. The CDR3 coding sequence is TGTGCCAGCAAACCAGGGGGGACAGCCTACAATGACCAGTTCTTC. Translated: CASKPGGTAYNDQFF.

This clone is judged medium-sized. The chain combines TRBV7-2 with TRBJ2-1; tentatively, D is TRBD2 (6 bases). Germline-derived CDR1 and CDR2 are SGHTA and FQGNSA. V lost 5 bases and J 10 bases, leaving 15 bases between the germline ends. CDR3 length: 13 amino acids. CDR3 in amino acids: CASSQMRGGEQFF. The CDR3 coding sequence is TGTGCCAGCAGCCAGATGCGGGGTGGGGAGCAGTTCTTC.

This clone has only a few counts. J is TRBJ2-2 and V is TRBV7-2; D is unresolved. CDR1 SGHTA and CDR2 FQGNSA come from the germline V gene. There are 10 residues in the CDR3. Trimming took 1 base from V and 9 from J, leaving 0 bases between them. Written as DNA, the CDR3 is TGTGCCAGCAGCTTAGGGGAGCTGTTTTTT. It codes for CASSLGELFF.

This clone was seen a few times. The chain employs TRBV19 and TRBJ2-7, with D unresolved. CDR1 and CDR2 from the germline V gene are LNHDA and SQIVND (reference sequence). Between the trimmed V and J ends, which lost 2 bases and 0 bases, there was a span of 11 bases. This CDR3 has 15 amino acids. CDR3: CASSISGKFSYEQYF. CDR3 DNA sequence: TGTGCCAGTAGTATATCCGGAAAATTCTCCTACGAGCAGTACTTC.

This clone has ten or more counts. Different DNA sequences within this sample yield the same CDR3. This chain joins TRBV3-1 and TRBJ1-3; the D is unclear. Trimming removed 4 bases at V and 0 bases at J, with 7 bases between. Germline loops: CDR1 LGHDT, CDR2 YNNKEL (reference sequence). CDR3 size: 14 residues. The CDR3 DNA reads as TGTGCCAGCAGCCCCGCCAGCTCTGGAAACACCATATATTTT. This gives the protein CASSPASSGNTIYF.

This clone came up many times. The chain recombines TRBV5-1 with TRBJ2-7, with unresolved D. The germline CDR1 and CDR2 sequences are SGHRS and YFSETQ. V was cut by 6 bases and J by 3 bases, with 13 bases left in between. This CDR3 spans 13 amino acids. Here the CDR3 DNA reads TGCGCCAGCAAGGATGGAGCAGGCTACGAGCAGTACTTC. Translation gives CASKDGAGYEQYF.

About this clone: An end of the junction differs from the germline gene, which may be a read error. The chain combines TRBV28 with TRBJ1-2; TRBD1 is a possible D gene (5 bases). This CDR3 spans 15 amino acids. Germline lookup yields CDR1 MDHEN and CDR2 SYDVKM. As DNA, the CDR3 is TGTGCCAGCATTTTCGGCGGCGGGGGAGATTATGTCTACACCTTC. Protein sequence: CASIFGGGGDYVYTF.